The text below deals with one T cell receptor (beta chain). What it binds is unknown. The time point here: sample taken at primary tumor resection. One entry per CDR3 protein, called by TCRdb with MiXCR from the 5' RACE reads. This table holds about 29,000 distinct CDR3 sequences, about 7% found once. The sample belongs to a study of spatial heterogeneity in lung cancer. Points from the study as a whole: Tumor mutation counts were tracked by expanded intratumoral alpha and beta TCR counts.

Germline V gene lookup returns CDR1 MDHEN and CDR2 SYDVKM. The CDR3 runs 13 residues. V was clipped by 6 bases and J by 8 bases, with 14 bases between them. J is TRBJ1-3 and V is TRBV28, with a weak D call TRBD1 (5 bases). This TCR derives from a male donor with early-stage non-small cell lung cancer. This sample comprised lung tumor tissue, obtained at surgery. CDR3 in DNA: TGTGCCAGCAGCACCGGGGGGGGACACACCATATATTTT. Translating it yields CASSTGGGHTIYF.